These 14 T cell receptor beta chains share one sample of origin, sequenced in a study of T cell responses to AZD1222 COVID-19 vaccine. Data came from immunoSEQ multiplex PCR; TCRdb stores just in-frame clones and leaves some out. This table has roughly 150,000 clones, approximately 94% appearing once. The sample here was peripheral blood, taken on day 0 of AZD1222 vaccination. All receptors derive from an adult in good health.

The rearrangement uses TRBV6-5 and TRBJ2-5; D gene unclear. Deletions cut 0 bases from V and 1 base from J, with 6 bases between. This CDR3 region has 14 residues. Germline V gives CDR1 MNHEY, CDR2 SVGAGI. The CDR3 spells CASSYSRSQETQYF. The CDR3 DNA reads as TGTGCCAGCAGTTACTCGAGGAGCCAAGAGACCCAGTACTTC.

V is TRBV6-5 and J is TRBJ1-2, with 8 bases lining up with TRBD1. The CDR3 sequence is 14 residues long. Germline-derived CDR1 and CDR2 are MNHEY and SVGAGI. The V segment lost 5 bases and the J segment 8 bases; nucleotides outside the gene matches: 10. DNA for the CDR3: TGTGCCAGCAGTCCCGGACAGGGATTCCGAGGCTACACCTTC. Protein product: CASSPGQGFRGYTF.

The CDR3 loop is CVTGEHSTDTQYF. The CDR3 nucleotides are TGTGTCACCGGGGAGCATAGCACAGATACGCAGTATTTT. This chain connects TRBV12-3 or TRBV12-4 to TRBJ2-3; D might be TRBD2 (5 bases). The CDR3 is 13 residues long.

The rearrangement uses TRBV5-5 and TRBJ2-4; D might be TRBD1 or TRBD2, each matching 6 bases. The V end lost 0 bases, the J end lost 1 base, and 17 bases lay between the germline ends. Germline V gene lookup returns CDR1 SGHKS and CDR2 YYEKEE (reference sequence). The CDR3 runs 18 residues. CDR3: CASSLVPQGGGAKNIQYF. CDR3 coding DNA: TGTGCCAGCAGCTTGGTGCCCCAAGGAGGGGGGGCCAAAAACATTCAGTACTTC.

In its sample, this clone was seen once. The genes are TRBV6-5 and TRBJ1-5; D remains ambiguous. The CDR3 consists of 15 residues. The germline V and J ends were trimmed by 5 bases and 0 bases, with 11 bases remaining between them. Germline V gene sequence: CDR1 MNHEY, CDR2 SVGAGI. The CDR3 loop reads CASSRDGDSNQPQHF. The CDR3 coding sequence is TGTGCCAGCAGTCGAGACGGTGATAGCAATCAGCCCCAGCATTTT.

This chain links TRBV3-1 (or the pseudogene TRBV3-2) with TRBJ2-3; the match to TRBD1 covers 7 bases. Trimming took 5 bases from V and 7 from J; bases not matched to a gene: 6. The length of the CDR3 is 13 residues. Germline V gene lookup returns CDR1 LGHDT and CDR2 YNNKEL (reference sequence). The CDR3 spells CASSTGDVNTQYF. The CDR3, as DNA: TGTGCCAGCAGCACAGGGGACGTGAATACGCAGTATTTT.

V and J are TRBV6-1 and TRBJ2-1, with TRBD2 matching 11 bases. The germline V gene has CDR1 MNHNS and CDR2 SASEGT. The V gene end was trimmed by 4 bases and the J gene end by 2 bases; junction bases not matched to a gene: 7. The CDR3 runs to 17 residues. The CDR3 nucleotides are TGTGCCAGCAGTGCCTCCATAGCGGGAGGGACCTACAATGAGCAGTTCTTC. It yields the protein CASSASIAGGTYNEQFF.

This chain uses TRBV29-1 with TRBJ1-2; D perhaps matches TRBD1 (6 bases). Germline CDR1 is SQVTM and CDR2 is ANQGSEA. With 6 bases removed from V and 2 bases from J, the gap between germline ends came to 16 bases. The CDR3 is 14 residues long. The CDR3 coding sequence is TGCAGCGTCCTCAGGGGCGGGATGAACTATGGCTACACCTTC. As protein: CSVLRGGMNYGYTF.

The chain combines TRBV30 with TRBJ1-1, with D possibly being TRBD1 (6 bases). The CDR3 spans 15 residues. The germline V and J ends were trimmed by 4 bases and 5 bases, with 20 bases remaining between them. The germline CDR1 and CDR2 sequences are GTSNPN and SVGIG (reference sequence). The CDR3 spells CAWNKDRGVRTEAFF. The CDR3 nucleotides are TGTGCCTGGAATAAGGACAGAGGGGTTCGGACTGAAGCTTTCTTT.

The chain recombines TRBV7-9 with TRBJ1-2; 7 bases match TRBD1. The CDR3 covers 13 residues. Germline assignment: CDR1 SEHNR and CDR2 FQNEAQ (reference sequence). The trim removed 5 bases at V and 6 bases at J, leaving 6 bases unmatched. The CDR3: CASSPRQGHGYTF. CDR3 bases: TGTGCCAGCAGCCCCCGACAGGGACATGGCTACACCTTC.

V is TRBV9 and J is TRBJ2-5, with D perhaps matching TRBD1 or TRBD2 (5 bases each). Deletions cut 0 bases from V and 1 base from J, with 10 bases between. Germline CDR1 and CDR2: SGDLS and YYNGEE. The CDR3 contains 15 residues. This CDR3 is CASSVGSGTQETQYF. The CDR3 bases are TGTGCCAGCAGCGTAGGGTCTGGGACCCAAGAGACCCAGTACTTC.

The chain uses TRBV11-2 and TRBJ2-7, with 11 bases lining up with TRBD2. The germline V gene has CDR1 SGHAT and CDR2 FQNNGV. The CDR3 spans 15 residues. The V segment lost 0 bases and the J segment 3 bases; nucleotides outside the gene matches: 1. Here the CDR3 DNA reads TGTGCCAGCAGCTTAGACACTAGCGGGAGCTACGAGCAGTACTTC. Translated: CASSLDTSGSYEQYF.

This clone was observed a few times. The V call is TRBV6-5, the J call TRBJ1-3; D is undetermined. This CDR3 contains 12 residues. Germline V CDR1 and CDR2: MNHEY, SVGAGI. Between the trimmed V and J ends, which lost 5 bases and 7 bases, there was a span of 9 bases. CDR3 coding DNA: TGTGCCAGCAGTCGCCCTAGGAACACCATATATTTT. Its protein is CASSRPRNTIYF.

V and J are TRBV6-6 and TRBJ2-6; D is undetermined. The CDR3 extends over 16 amino acids. Germline loops: CDR1 MNHNY, CDR2 SVGAGI (reference sequence). Trimming cost V 0 bases and J 4 bases, with 10 bases left between them. CDR3 amino acids: CASSYSNGPGANVLTF. CDR3 DNA sequence: TGTGCCAGCAGTTACTCGAACGGGCCCGGGGCCAACGTCCTGACTTTC.